This T cell receptor (beta chain) derives from a study of PD-1 blockade in mismatch repair-deficient tumors. Study details: All were previously treated, progressing patients with 12 mismatch repair-deficient cancer types. Findings of the study overall: Tumor-resident clones, often undetectable pretreatment in blood, expanded then contracted after pembrolizumab.

In the case of this clone: Its antigen is unidentified.

After removal of 5 bases from V and 0 bases from J, the junction contained 3 bases not matched to a gene. The CDR3 is 15 residues long. Germline loops: CDR1 MNHEY, CDR2 SVGAGI. TCRdb's table, derived via immunoSEQ multiplex PCR, lists solely in-frame clones and lacks some. The table shows around 120,000 clones, with 88% occurring only once. All patients were mismatch repair deficient, assessed by either PCR or immunohistochemistry. TCRs were sequenced from three patients responding to pembrolizumab. Sample: peripheral blood, taken roughly 67 weeks after starting pembrolizumab. The chain recombines TRBV6-5 with TRBJ2-1, with TRBD2 matching 8 bases. The TCR originated in an adult with mismatch repair-deficient cancer. Here the CDR3 reads CASSRLANSYNEQFF. The CDR3 nucleotides are TGTGCCAGCAGTCGACTAGCGAACTCCTACAATGAGCAGTTCTTC.